This TCR beta chain originates from a study of CD8 T cells in ankylosing spondylitis. General study results and limits: Some of these motif variants have turned up before, in reports on reactive arthritis synovial fluid and blood. Disease-linked clones, CD8+, were relatively rare in peripheral blood.

To note about this clonotype: Antigen: not known.

One entry per CDR3 protein results from TCRdb running MiXCR on the 5' RACE reads. The table has hundreds of thousands of distinct CDR3 sequences, roughly 20% seen once; the top ten hold about an eighth. Trimming removed 1 base from V and 3 bases from J, with 7 bases in between. Germline CDR1 reads DFQATT; CDR2 reads SNEGSKA (reference sequence). This CDR3 comprises 12 residues. The specimen sequenced was blood, either unsorted or a sorted T cell fraction (not recorded which). The clonotype originates from a male donor with ankylosing spondylitis or in good health (not recorded which). The rearrangement joins TRBV20-1 to TRBJ2-7, with D unresolved. In DNA, the CDR3 is TGCAGTGCTAGAGTTTCGGGCTACGAGCAGTACTTC. It encodes CSARVSGYEQYF.